The 8 T cell receptor beta chains below come from one sample, sequenced in a study of multiple sclerosis patients with progressive multifocal leukoencephalopathy (dated by TCRdb to the late 2010s). The library was generated by the immunoSEQ multiplex PCR assay. The clones in this table, taken by TCRdb from immuneACCESS, are in-frame only. Not every clone is retained; where verified, under half of the shortfall comes from an unresolved V gene, and the cause of the rest is unknown. This sample holds 25,000 to 35,000 clones; over 75% were observed only once. The top ten clonotypes cover 3.2% of the sample. The time point label here, explained by the study, means: time of PML onset. This specimen's treatment or condition label, per the study, means: on natalizumab therapy at sampling. The sample here was PBMCs, taken from a patient treated with natalizumab. All receptors derive from a human donor with progressive multifocal leukoencephalopathy.

V gene TRBV28 combines with J gene TRBJ2-1, with D unresolved. The CDR3 spans 13 residues. Germline lookup yields CDR1 MDHEN and CDR2 SYDVKM. Trimming removed 8 bases from V and 7 bases from J, with 15 bases in between. CDR3 loop: CASALPRDNEQFF. The CDR3 DNA is TGTGCCAGCGCTTTACCTCGAGATAATGAGCAGTTCTTC.

This clone was detected once. The rearrangement uses TRBV6-1 and TRBJ1-5; D uncertain. The CDR3 sequence is 16 residues long. V dropped 0 bases and J dropped 4 bases, with 13 bases sitting between them. Per germline, CDR1 MNHNS and CDR2 SASEGT. As DNA, the CDR3 is TGTGCCAGCAGTGAAGCTGTCGGGCAGCTAAATCAGCCCCAGCATTTT. It translates to CASSEAVGQLNQPQHF.

This clone was seen a handful of times. This sequence joins TRBV5-1 and TRBJ2-2, with 11 bases identical to TRBD1. With V trimmed by 2 bases and J by 6 bases, 3 bases remained unmatched. This CDR3 is built from 15 residues. Per the germline V gene, CDR1 is SGHRS and CDR2 is YFSETQ. CDR3 nucleotide sequence: TGCGCCAGCAGCTTATCGGGACAGGGGGCCGGGGAGCTGTTTTTT. Its translation: CASSLSGQGAGELFF.

The chain combines TRBV14 with TRBJ1-4; D call uncertain. With 0 bases removed from V and 5 bases from J, the gap between germline ends came to 10 bases. The CDR3 runs to 15 residues. Germline loops: CDR1 SGHDN, CDR2 FVKESK. The DNA of the CDR3 is TGTGCCAGCAGCCAAGATCGAGGCCGGAATGAAAAACTGTTTTTT. This codes for CASSQDRGRNEKLFF.

The V call is TRBV6-1, the J call TRBJ1-1; D possibly corresponds to TRBD1 (6 bases). Germline CDR1 is MNHNS and CDR2 is SASEGT. V lost 8 bases, J lost 3 bases, and 16 bases lay in between. The CDR3 is made up of 14 amino acids. CDR3: CASHVRTDHTEAFF. Here the CDR3 DNA reads TGTGCCAGCCACGTGAGGACAGATCACACTGAAGCTTTCTTT.

V gene TRBV5-8 combines with J gene TRBJ2-7, with a possible D match to TRBD1 (5 bases). The CDR3 spans 14 residues. The V gene lost 1 base and the J gene lost 5 bases, with 13 bases spanning the gap. CDR1 and CDR2 from the germline V gene are SGHTS and YDEGEE. The CDR3: CASSLQGFMNEQYF. CDR3 nucleotide sequence: TGTGCCAGCAGCTTGCAGGGTTTTATGAACGAGCAGTACTTC.

This chain links TRBV27 with TRBJ1-1; D possibly corresponds to TRBD1 (5 bases). Trimming removed 3 bases from V and 6 bases from J, with 17 bases in between. This CDR3 is 15 amino acids long. Germline CDR1 MNHEY, CDR2 SMNVEV (reference sequence). CDR3 sequence reads: CASSLGVGAISEAFF. Here the CDR3 DNA reads TGTGCCAGCAGTTTGGGCGTTGGGGCGATCTCTGAAGCTTTCTTT.

The CDR3 spells CASSQGDSLNEKLFF. The CDR3 coding sequence is TGCGCCAGCAGCCAAGGGGACAGCCTTAATGAAAAACTGTTTTTT. The gene calls are TRBV4-1 and TRBJ1-4; 7 bases are shared with TRBD1. V shed 1 base, J shed 4 bases, and the junction held 3 bases outside the gene matches. The germline CDR1 and CDR2 sequences are MGHRA and YSYEKL. The CDR3 extends over 15 amino acids.